This T cell receptor beta chain emerged from a study of blood T cell repertoires in COVID-19. Across the study: Acute-phase and convalescent COVID-19 samples originated in the United States, Italy and Spain. PBMCs, B-cell-depleted T cells, or T cells were the source of the cDNA or gDNA that made up the material.

Original analysis: Researchers report that nucleated cell counts were estimated from reference gene primer amplification. Method: immunoSEQ multiplex PCR; TCRdb's copy keeps in-frame clones and lacks some. V and J calls and clone size come straight from that table; D and trimming were deduced from the DNA. The data show 200,000 to 300,000 clones, approximately 84% seen once. What was sequenced was peripheral blood. This receptor was taken from a man aged 50 or older with acute or convalescent COVID-19.

CDR3 protein: CASPGSGGAKGNGYTF. CDR3 DNA: TGCGCCAGCCCCGGATCGGGGGGCGCAAAAGGAAATGGCTACACCTTC. The rearrangement links TRBV10-1 to TRBJ1-2, with D perhaps matching TRBD1 (6 bases). Germline CDR1 WNHNN, CDR2 SYGVQD (reference sequence). The CDR3 extends over 16 amino acids. With 8 bases removed from V and 6 bases from J, the gap between germline ends came to 25 bases.